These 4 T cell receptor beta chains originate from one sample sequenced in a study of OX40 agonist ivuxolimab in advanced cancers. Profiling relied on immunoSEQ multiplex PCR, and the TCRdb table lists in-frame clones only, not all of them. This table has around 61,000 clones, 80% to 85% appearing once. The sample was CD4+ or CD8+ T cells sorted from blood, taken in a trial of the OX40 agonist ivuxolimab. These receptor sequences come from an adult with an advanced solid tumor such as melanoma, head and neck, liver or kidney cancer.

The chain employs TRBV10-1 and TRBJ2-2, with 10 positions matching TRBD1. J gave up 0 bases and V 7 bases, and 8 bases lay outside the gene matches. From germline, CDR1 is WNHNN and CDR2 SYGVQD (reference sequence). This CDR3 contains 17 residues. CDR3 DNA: TGCGCCAGCACCCCGGGACAGGGGAGACCGAACACCGGGGAGCTGTTTTTT. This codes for CASTPGQGRPNTGELFF.

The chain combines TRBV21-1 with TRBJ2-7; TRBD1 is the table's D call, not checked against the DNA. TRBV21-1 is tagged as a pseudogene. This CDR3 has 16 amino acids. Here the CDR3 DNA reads TGTGCCAGCAGCAGACTTTCGGGACAGGGGACCTACGAGCAGTACTTC. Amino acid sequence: CASSRLSGQGTYEQYF.

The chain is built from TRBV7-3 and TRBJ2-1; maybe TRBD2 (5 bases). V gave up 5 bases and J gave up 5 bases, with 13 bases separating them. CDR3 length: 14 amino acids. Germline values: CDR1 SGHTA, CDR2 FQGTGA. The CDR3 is CASSPAGVDNEQFF. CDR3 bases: TGTGCCAGCAGCCCCGCCGGGGTGGACAATGAGCAGTTCTTC.

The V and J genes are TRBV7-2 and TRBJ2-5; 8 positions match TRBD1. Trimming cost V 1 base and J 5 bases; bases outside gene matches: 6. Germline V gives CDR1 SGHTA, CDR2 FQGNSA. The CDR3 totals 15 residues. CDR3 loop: CASSLVSGGRETQYF. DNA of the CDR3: TGTGCCAGCAGCTTAGTATCAGGGGGCAGGGAGACCCAGTACTTC.